This T cell receptor beta chain was identified during a study of cytomegalovirus exposure and HLA in healthy donors. General observations from the study: Overall, under 200 TCR beta chains were annotated as cytomegalovirus-associated. In the roughly 120 validation repertoires, a later analysis found that first-cohort TCR clusters tended to co-occur. It was confirmed in vitro that three of the CMV-associated chains were specific for CMV antigens. Despite most TCR sequences being rare, some public TCRs occurred in many donors.

Germline CDR1 is MDHEN and CDR2 is SYDVKM. Deletions cut 3 bases from V and 4 bases from J, with 9 bases between. There are 13 residues in the CDR3. For this clone: Its specificity is unknown.

Produced via immunoSEQ multiplex PCR; TCRdb's table is partial and in-frame only. The sample holds under 80,000 clones; around 94% are singletons and the top ten take about 3.6%. This TCR came from a woman between 18 and 29 years old in good health and CMV-seropositive. Input material: PBMCs. This sequence joins TRBV28 and TRBJ1-2; D possibly corresponds to TRBD1 (6 bases). CDR3 sequence reads: CASSFNRAYGYTF. The CDR3 coding sequence is TGTGCCAGCAGTTTCAACAGGGCCTATGGCTACACCTTC.